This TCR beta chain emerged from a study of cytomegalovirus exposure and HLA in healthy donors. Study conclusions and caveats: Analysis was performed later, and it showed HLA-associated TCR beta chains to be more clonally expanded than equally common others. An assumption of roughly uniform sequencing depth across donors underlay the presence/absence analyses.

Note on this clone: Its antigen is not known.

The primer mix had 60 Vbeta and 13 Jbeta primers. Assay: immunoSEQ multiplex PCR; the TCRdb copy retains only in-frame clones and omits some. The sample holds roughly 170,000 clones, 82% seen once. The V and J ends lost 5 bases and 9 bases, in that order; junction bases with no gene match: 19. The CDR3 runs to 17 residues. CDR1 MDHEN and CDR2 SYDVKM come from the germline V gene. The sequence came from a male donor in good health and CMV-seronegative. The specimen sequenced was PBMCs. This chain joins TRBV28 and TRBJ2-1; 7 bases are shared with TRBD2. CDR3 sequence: CASSPEKGKAGRIEQFF. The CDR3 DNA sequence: TGTGCCAGCAGTCCGGAAAAAGGGAAAGCGGGAAGGATTGAGCAGTTCTTC.